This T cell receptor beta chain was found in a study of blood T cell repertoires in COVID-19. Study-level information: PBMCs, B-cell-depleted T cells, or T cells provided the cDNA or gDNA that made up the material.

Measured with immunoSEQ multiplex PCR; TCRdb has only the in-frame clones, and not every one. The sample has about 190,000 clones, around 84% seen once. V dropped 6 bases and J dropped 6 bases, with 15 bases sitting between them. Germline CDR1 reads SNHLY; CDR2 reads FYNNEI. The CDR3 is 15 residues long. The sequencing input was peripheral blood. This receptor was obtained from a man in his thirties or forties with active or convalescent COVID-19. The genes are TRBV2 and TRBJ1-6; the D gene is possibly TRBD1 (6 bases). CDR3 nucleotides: TGTGCCAGCAGGCAAGGGGACACCACTAATTCACCCCTCCACTTT. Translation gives CASRQGDTTNSPLHF.